The 14 T cell receptor beta chains listed next were all sequenced from one sample in a study of blood T cell repertoires in COVID-19. This table comes from immunoSEQ multiplex PCR, and its TCRdb copy is limited to in-frame clones, with some not included. Of about 76,000 clones in the sample, over 75% were seen once. The sequenced material came from peripheral blood. The receptors shown here come from a man aged 50 or older with active COVID-19.

The chain recombines TRBV5-4 with TRBJ2-6; D gene uncertain. From germline, CDR1 is SGHNT and CDR2 YYREEE (reference sequence). The V end lost 2 bases, the J end lost 0 bases, and 15 bases lay between the germline ends. CDR3 length: 18 residues. The CDR3 DNA sequence: TGTGCCAGCAGCTTCCCAGGTATCCCCCCCTCTGGGGCCAACGTCCTGACTTTC. Its protein product is CASSFPGIPPSGANVLTF.

The genes are TRBV19 and TRBJ1-1; D gene unclear. Germline CDR1 and CDR2: LNHDA and SQIVND (reference sequence). V was clipped by 3 bases and J by 4 bases, with 9 bases between them. There are 13 residues in the CDR3. CDR3 amino acids: CASSISGPTEAFF. Written as DNA, the CDR3 is TGTGCCAGTAGTATTAGTGGGCCCACTGAAGCTTTCTTT.

This clone was picked up one time. The chain couples TRBV19 to TRBJ2-7; 8 nucleotides line up with TRBD2. Germline CDR1 and CDR2: LNHDA and SQIVND (reference sequence). The CDR3 spans 15 residues. V lost 5 bases and J lost 2; bases outside the gene matches: 8. The CDR3 reads CASSFVAGGTYEQYF. The DNA of the CDR3 is TGTGCCAGTAGTTTTGTTGCGGGGGGAACCTACGAGCAGTACTTC.

V is TRBV4-2 and J is TRBJ2-3, with 16 bases aligning to TRBD2. The CDR3 contains 20 residues. The V gene end was trimmed by 1 base and the J gene end by 3 bases; junction bases not matched to a gene: 10. Germline CDR1 reads LGHNA; CDR2 reads YNFKEQ. DNA of the CDR3: TGTGCCAGCAGCCAAGGACCCGGGACTAGCGGGAGGGCCGGGACAGATACGCAGTATTTT. This codes for CASSQGPGTSGRAGTDTQYF.

This clone was detected once. The rearrangement joins TRBV5-1 to TRBJ2-3, with 11 bases lining up with TRBD2. CDR3 length equals 16 residues. J lost 4 bases, V lost 5 bases, and 9 bases had no gene match. Germline lookup yields CDR1 SGHRS and CDR2 YFSETQ. CDR3 protein: CASRFPLAGEPDTQYF. CDR3 nucleotide sequence: TGCGCCAGCAGATTCCCACTAGCGGGAGAGCCAGATACGCAGTATTTT. Full variable domain (missing parts from reference TRBV5-1 and TRBJ2-3): KAGVTQTPRYLIKTRGQQVTLSCSPISGHRSVSWYQQTPGQGLQFLFEYFSETQRNKGNFPGRFSGRQFSNSRSEMNVSTLELGDSALYLCASRFPLAGEPDTQYFGPGTRLTVL.

The genes are TRBV3-1 (or the pseudogene TRBV3-2) and TRBJ1-4; the match to TRBD1 covers 8 bases. Germline V lookup: CDR1 LGHDT, CDR2 YNNKEL (reference sequence). CDR3 size: 14 residues. V shed 4 bases, J shed 7 bases, and the junction held 5 bases outside the gene matches. CDR3 nucleotides: TGTGCCAGCAGCCCACAGGGGGTTGGTGAAAAACTGTTTTTT. The encoded protein is CASSPQGVGEKLFF.

The chain employs TRBV18 and TRBJ1-4, with D possibly being TRBD1 (6 bases). Germline values: CDR1 KGHSH, CDR2 LQKENI. The V end was cut by 0 bases, the J end by 5 bases, with 10 bases between. This CDR3 region has 15 residues. The CDR3 coding sequence is TGTGCCAGCTCACCACCTGGTACAGGGAATGAAAAACTGTTTTTT. Its protein product is CASSPPGTGNEKLFF.

V gene TRBV5-6 combines with J gene TRBJ1-5; D might be TRBD1 (6 bases). This CDR3 spans 17 amino acids. V shed 2 bases and J shed 0 bases, with 15 bases lying between them. In germline, CDR1 is SGHDT, CDR2 YYEEEE. The CDR3 loop reads CASSLTGRLYSNQPQHF. In nucleotides, the CDR3 is TGTGCCAGCAGCTTAACAGGGAGACTTTATAGCAATCAGCCCCAGCATTTT.

This chain uses TRBV2 with TRBJ2-7, with 7 bases lining up with TRBD1. The V and J ends lost 3 bases and 3 bases, in that order; junction bases with no gene match: 2. Germline CDR1 SNHLY, CDR2 FYNNEI. The length of the CDR3 is 13 residues. The CDR3 region has the DNA TGTGCCAGCAGTGAGGGACAGTACTACGAGCAGTACTTC. It codes for CASSEGQYYEQYF.

V is TRBV5-1 and J is TRBJ2-7, with TRBD1 matching over 10 bases. This CDR3 is 14 amino acids long. In germline, CDR1 is SGHRS, CDR2 YFSETQ. Germline trimming cut 3 bases from V and 6 bases from J; bases unmatched to any gene: 6. CDR3 nucleotides: TGCGCCAGCAGCTCCCCGGGACAGGGGAGCGAGCAGTACTTC. It codes for CASSSPGQGSEQYF. The full variable domain, in which reference TRBV5-1 and TRBJ2-7 provide the parts outside the CDR3, is KAGVTQTPRYLIKTRGQQVTLSCSPISGHRSVSWYQQTPGQGLQFLFEYFSETQRNKGNFPGRFSGRQFSNSRSEMNVSTLELGDSALYLCASSSPGQGSEQYFGPGTRLTVT.

The chain joins TRBV7-2 to TRBJ1-5, with 7 bases lining up with TRBD1. CDR1 is SGHTA, CDR2 FQGNSA, per germline. The CDR3 has 17 amino acids. V gave up 8 bases and J gave up 0 bases; unmatched junction bases: 13. CDR3 coding DNA: TGTGCCAGCTCACCCCTGGGGACAGCATATAGCAATCAGCCCCAGCATTTT. It codes for CASSPLGTAYSNQPQHF.

V and J are TRBV7-9 and TRBJ1-6; D gene uncertain. Deletions cut 3 bases from V and 10 bases from J, with 7 bases between. CDR3 length: 12 amino acids. In germline, CDR1 is SEHNR, CDR2 FQNEAQ (reference sequence). CDR3 DNA: TGTGCCAGCAGCTTGCTGGGCTCACCCCTCCACTTT. It translates to CASSLLGSPLHF.

This rearrangement joins TRBV4-2 to TRBJ1-2; possibly TRBD1 for D (5 bases). The CDR3 covers 15 residues. From germline, CDR1 is LGHNA and CDR2 YNFKEQ. The V and J ends lost 3 bases and 0 bases respectively, with 11 bases between them. The CDR3 sequence is CASSHAGVTNYGYTF. The CDR3 DNA is TGTGCCAGCAGCCACGCGGGGGTGACTAACTATGGCTACACCTTC.

The rearrangement joins TRBV28 to TRBJ2-2, with D possibly matching TRBD2 (6 bases). Germline V gives CDR1 MDHEN, CDR2 SYDVKM. Trimming left V 5 bases short and J 3 bases short, with 22 bases between. The CDR3 loop spans 18 amino acids. The CDR3 DNA follows: TGTGCCAGCAGTGTCCATAGCTCCCGGGGGTGGGACACCGGGGAGCTGTTTTTT. This codes for CASSVHSSRGWDTGELFF.